This T cell receptor beta chain was found in a study of identical twins. CDR3 length equals 13 residues. Germline V CDR1 and CDR2: SGHRS, YFSETQ. V lost 4 bases and J 0 bases, leaving 8 bases between the germline ends. This clonotype came up many times. TCRdb reanalysed the 5' RACE reads using MiXCR and keeps one entry per CDR3 protein. The sample has fewer than 250,000 distinct CDR3 sequences; around 9.6% are singletons. Each donor (without exception) was a healthy Caucasian. This clonotype originated in a young woman in good health. The rearrangement links TRBV5-1 to TRBJ2-7; no reliable D call. The material sequenced was memory (CD45RO+) T cells sorted from blood. CDR3 sequence (DNA): TGCGCCAGCAGCCAAACACTCTCCTACGAGCAGTACTTC. Its translation is CASSQTLSYEQYF.